This T cell receptor beta chain was sequenced for a study of T cells in Graves' hyperthyroidism and ophthalmopathy. Study as a whole: Initial diagnosis, before any treatment, was when peripheral blood was collected.

The study defined stable Graves' hyperthyroidism as no ophthalmopathy progression within 18 months. In patients aged 18 to 65, hyperthyroidism was newly diagnosed, with duration under 2 months. Fresh peripheral blood, about 10 ml of it, supplied the PBMCs. The investigators amplified TCR beta CDR3 regions from RNA transcripts. The HTBI set primed first-round TCR CDR3 RT-PCR. MiXCR was run by TCRdb on the multiplex PCR reads, yielding one entry per CDR3 protein. The sample yields a few hundred thousand distinct CDR3 sequences, 15% seen once. Per the germline V gene, CDR1 is GTSNPN and CDR2 is SVGIG (reference sequence). V was pared by 2 bases and J by 6 bases, with 7 bases between. The CDR3 consists of 11 residues.

This clonotype was obtained from a woman aged 25 to 45 with Graves' hyperthyroidism. Sequenced sample: blood. The V call is TRBV30, the J call TRBJ1-1; possible D gene TRBD1, 5 bases. CDR3 sequence: CAWSSGAEAFF. The CDR3 DNA reads as TGTGCCTGGAGTTCGGGGGCTGAAGCTTTCTTT.